Detailed here is one TCR beta chain. Germline CDR1 reads SEHNR; CDR2 reads FQNEAQ (reference sequence). The CDR3 runs 15 residues. V lost 5 bases to trimming and J lost 0 bases; unmatched junction nucleotides: 5. The sample originates from a study of blood T cell repertoires in COVID-19. Sequenced by immunoSEQ multiplex PCR; TCRdb stores in-frame clones only, minus some. The repertoire holds approximately 300,000 clones, with approximately 91% as singletons. The gene calls are TRBV7-9 and TRBJ1-1; 8 bases fit TRBD1. The TCR originated in a woman aged 25 to 39 who had been exposed to COVID-19. Source material: PBMCs or T cells enriched from blood (not recorded which). DNA for the CDR3: TGTGCCAGCAGCGAGGGACAGGAGTTGAACACTGAAGCTTTCTTT. Protein: CASSEGQELNTEAFF. The full variable domain, its missing parts supplied by reference TRBV7-9 and TRBJ1-1, is DTGVSQNPRHKITKRGQNVTFRCDPISEHNRLYWYRQTLGQGPEFLTYFQNEAQLEKSRLLSDRFSAERPKGSFSTLEIQRTEQGDSAMYLCASSEGQELNTEAFFGQGTRLTVV.